A selection of T cell receptor beta chains follows, all from one sample in a study of type 1 regulatory T cells. In TCRdb, the reads were re-called with MiXCR into one record per CDR3 protein. Of about 68,000 distinct CDR3 sequences in the sample, approximately 64% were seen once. The antigens these receptors bind are not known. Sequencing was done on a sample of cultured T cells, either the whole culture or a sorted T cell fraction (not recorded which). The receptors were sampled from a human donor in good health. Both conserved end residues are part of each CDR3. D genes are given only for firm matches. Clone size, where shown, is once, few, many, or a class for clones that have expanded.

abundance	v_gene	j_gene	d_gene	CDR3aa	CDR3nt
-	TRBV27	TRBJ2-6	TRBD1	CASSSHRGLRSGANVLTF	TGTGCCAGCAGTTCTCACAGGGGCCTTCGATCTGGGGCCAACGTCCTGACTTTC
-	TRBV6-5	TRBJ1-5	TRBD1	CASSYGPGGMQPQHF	TGTGCCAGCAGTTATGGTCCAGGGGGCATGCAGCCCCAGCATTTT
-	TRBV27	TRBJ2-7	-	CASSLRQAYEQYF	TGTGCCAGCAGTTTGCGACAGGCCTACGAGCAGTACTTC
-	TRBV7-3	TRBJ1-4	-	CASSTTVNEKLFF	TGTGCCAGCAGCACGACAGTTAATGAAAAACTGTTTTTT
-	TRBV4-1	TRBJ2-7	TRBD2	CASSRGTTEEQYF	TGCGCCAGCAGCCGGGGGACTACCGAGGAGCAGTACTTC
few	TRBV10-3	TRBJ1-2	TRBD1	CAIRSSGQGYYGYTF	TGTGCCATCAGATCTTCGGGACAGGGGTACTATGGCTACACCTTC
-	TRBV7-8	TRBJ2-7	-	CASSLDTRSSYEQYF	TGTGCCAGCAGCTTAGATACGCGGAGCTCCTACGAGCAGTACTTC
few	TRBV5-1	TRBJ2-7	-	CASGRTSYEQYF	TGCGCCAGCGGGCGGACATCATACGAGCAGTACTTC
-	TRBV10-2	TRBJ2-1	TRBD2	CASSDLADYNEQFF	TGCGCCAGCAGTGACCTAGCGGACTACAATGAGCAGTTCTTC
-	TRBV20-1	TRBJ2-2	-	CSAIPSGAPNTGELFF	TGCAGTGCGATCCCATCCGGGGCACCTAACACCGGGGAGCTGTTTTTT
few	TRBV28	TRBJ1-6	TRBD1	CASTGGLDTLHF	TGTGCCAGCACAGGGGGACTAGACACCCTCCACTTT
-	TRBV6-2/TRBV6-3	TRBJ1-5	-	CASSYSGDRLQPQHF	TGTGCCAGCAGTTACTCGGGAGACAGACTCCAGCCCCAGCATTTT
few	TRBV27	TRBJ2-1	TRBD2	CASSLTGTSVNEQFF	TGTGCCAGCAGTTTAACCGGGACTAGCGTAAATGAGCAGTTCTTC
few	TRBV20-1	TRBJ1-6	TRBD1	CSARVTGGAGSSPLHF	TGCAGTGCTAGAGTCACAGGGGGCGCAGGAAGTTCCCCCCTCCACTTT
-	TRBV20-1	TRBJ2-7	TRBD2	CSASEVGLAGVEQYF	TGCAGTGCTAGTGAAGTGGGACTAGCGGGAGTCGAGCAGTACTTC
-	TRBV5-1	TRBJ2-5	TRBD1	CASSSGTGGYQETQYF	TGCGCCAGCAGCTCTGGGACAGGGGGGTACCAAGAGACCCAGTACTTC
-	TRBV20-1	TRBJ2-2	-	CSGRGRVTGELFF	TGCAGTGGTAGGGGGAGGGTTACCGGGGAGCTGTTTTTT
-	TRBV18	TRBJ2-7	-	CASSPLGAGRTYEQYF	TGTGCCAGCTCACCTCTGGGGGCGGGACGAACCTACGAGCAGTACTTC
once	TRBV3-1	TRBJ2-4	TRBD2	CASSQLEGGGIQYF	TGTGCCAGCAGCCAACTCGAGGGCGGGGGCATTCAGTACTTC
few	TRBV20-1	TRBJ1-5	-	CSARLGRGRLRVQPQHF	TGCAGTGCTAGGTTGGGACGCGGCCGCTTGCGGGTTCAGCCCCAGCATTTT
-	TRBV19	TRBJ2-1	-	CASSINLGEQFF	TGTGCCAGTAGTATTAATCTAGGTGAGCAGTTCTTC
-	TRBV12-5	TRBJ1-6	-	CASGQTSSPLHF	TGTGCTAGTGGCCAAACATCTTCACCCCTCCACTTT
-	TRBV18	TRBJ2-7	-	CASSPNEKSEQYF	TGTGCCAGCTCACCAAACGAGAAATCCGAGCAGTACTTC
-	TRBV15	TRBJ1-4	TRBD1	CATSRGGTGSEKLFF	TGTGCCACCAGCAGAGGAGGGACAGGGAGTGAAAAACTGTTTTTT
-	TRBV19	TRBJ2-7	-	CASSITHEQHF	TGTGCCAGTAGTATCACCCACGAGCAGCACTTC
-	TRBV12-3/TRBV12-4	TRBJ2-7	-	CASSLKIAGRSYEQYF	TGTGCCAGCAGTTTAAAAATAGCAGGGCGTAGCTACGAGCAGTACTTC
medium-sized	TRBV7-2	TRBJ2-7	TRBD2	CASSLIASGRANEQYF	TGTGCCAGCAGCTTAATAGCTAGCGGGAGGGCCAACGAGCAGTACTTC
-	TRBV5-1	TRBJ2-1	TRBD2	CASSQAGASYNEQFF	TGCGCCAGCAGCCAAGCGGGAGCATCTTACAATGAGCAGTTCTTC
-	TRBV4-3	TRBJ1-6	-	CASSQVLWNSPLHF	TGCGCCAGCAGCCAAGTCCTTTGGAATTCACCCCTCCACTTT
-	TRBV27	TRBJ2-5	TRBD2	CASSLSGTSYTETQYF	TGTGCCAGCAGTTTATCCGGGACTAGCTACACAGAGACCCAGTACTTC
-	TRBV27	TRBJ1-5	TRBD1	CASSFTGDRGKPQHF	TGTGCCAGCAGTTTTACAGGGGACAGGGGGAAGCCCCAGCATTTT
-	TRBV20-1	TRBJ2-3	-	CSAHRPAGPSTDTQYF	TGCAGTGCTCACCGGCCGGCGGGGCCTAGCACAGATACGCAGTATTTT
-	TRBV6-5	TRBJ2-3	-	CASSPTATSTDTQYF	TGTGCCAGCAGTCCGACTGCAACTAGCACAGATACGCAGTATTTT
-	TRBV6-1	TRBJ2-3	TRBD1	CASTAGGYTDTQYF	TGTGCCAGCACCGCAGGGGGTTACACAGATACGCAGTATTTT
few	TRBV4-3	TRBJ2-7	TRBD1	CASSQKGQGAGEQYF	TGCGCCAGCAGCCAAAAGGGACAGGGGGCCGGAGAGCAGTACTTC
-	TRBV4-2	TRBJ1-2	-	CASSQDQSSGYGYTF	TGTGCCAGCAGCCAAGACCAGTCATCTGGCTATGGCTACACCTTC
-	TRBV4-1	TRBJ1-2	-	CASSLVGGPGYTF	TGCGCCAGCAGCCTCGTAGGGGGTCCTGGCTACACCTTC
-	TRBV6-5	TRBJ2-7	-	CASSYSGSPYEQYF	TGTGCCAGCAGTTACTCTGGCAGCCCCTACGAGCAGTACTTC
many	TRBV2	TRBJ2-7	-	CASSEGSLSYEQYF	TGTGCCAGCAGTGAAGGCAGCCTCTCCTACGAGCAGTACTTC
-	TRBV19	TRBJ2-2	-	CASSIITAGELFF	TGTGCCAGTAGTATAATCACTGCCGGGGAGCTGTTTTTT
-	TRBV20-1	TRBJ2-3	-	CSARDPWLTDTQYF	TGCAGTGCTAGAGATCCCTGGTTGACAGATACGCAGTATTTT
-	TRBV20-1	TRBJ2-3	-	CSAITSRTSTDTQYF	TGCAGTGCGATTACTAGCAGAACTAGCACAGATACGCAGTATTTT
few	TRBV27	TRBJ1-1	-	CASSLMTGRTEAFF	TGTGCCAGCAGTTTAATGACAGGTCGTACTGAAGCTTTCTTT
many	TRBV3-1	TRBJ2-2	TRBD2	CASRLTSGGLAGELFF	TGTGCCAGCAGACTCACTAGCGGAGGGTTGGCCGGGGAGCTGTTTTTT
-	TRBV3-1	TRBJ2-5	TRBD2	CASRYTSGRGGQETQYF	TGTGCCAGCAGATATACTAGCGGGAGAGGTGGACAAGAGACCCAGTACTTC